These 15 T cell receptor beta chains were sequenced from one sample in a study of T-cell memory formation after mild COVID-19. TCRdb reanalysed the 5' RACE reads using MiXCR and keeps one entry per CDR3 protein. The sample holds a few hundred thousand distinct CDR3 sequences, about 22% seen once. The sample was PBMCs or a T cell subset sorted from them (not recorded which). The receptors derive from an adult woman who had mild COVID-19 (a few samples of this study predate the infection). Cell type and time point are not known.

The rearrangement joins TRBV3-1 to TRBJ2-1; 8 nucleotides line up with TRBD1. Germline V lookup: CDR1 LGHDT, CDR2 YNNKEL (reference sequence). With 1 base clipped from V and 6 bases from J, the junction kept 8 bases outside the gene matches. The CDR3 extends over 16 amino acids. Written as DNA, the CDR3 is TGTGCCAGCAGCCAAGCCGACAGGGGATGGGGCAATGAGCAGTTCTTC. It codes for CASSQADRGWGNEQFF.

In its sample, this clonotype was seen a few times. The J gene is TRBJ2-3, the V gene TRBV5-6, with 7 bases matching TRBD1. V dropped 6 bases and J dropped 3; count of bases not matched to a gene: 4. CDR1 SGHDT and CDR2 YYEEEE come from the germline V gene. The CDR3 is made up of 13 amino acids. The CDR3 region has the DNA TGTGCCAGCACCCACAGGGGTACAGATACGCAGTATTTT. It yields the protein CASTHRGTDTQYF.

This sequence joins TRBV6-2 or TRBV6-3 and TRBJ2-1; D gene unclear. The CDR3 consists of 14 residues. Trimming cost V 6 bases and J 4 bases, with 13 bases left between them. CDR1 and CDR2 from the germline V gene are MNHEY and SVGEGT. CDR3 in DNA: TGTGCCAGCAGCCCAAGCTTCGTTTACAATGAGCAGTTCTTC. Protein: CASSPSFVYNEQFF.

The chain joins TRBV5-6 to TRBJ1-5; 10 bases line up with TRBD1. Looked up from germline, CDR1 is SGHDT and CDR2 is YYEEEE. This CDR3 is 16 amino acids long. V shed 0 bases, J shed 4 bases, and the junction held 4 bases outside the gene matches. The chain's CDR3 is CASSLAGTGVNQPQHF. As DNA, the CDR3 is TGTGCCAGCAGCTTGGCAGGGACAGGGGTGAATCAGCCCCAGCATTTT.

The gene calls are TRBV6-5 and TRBJ1-5; a possible D gene is TRBD1 (6 bases). This CDR3 is 15 amino acids long. From germline, CDR1 is MNHEY and CDR2 SVGAGI. Trimming cost V 6 bases and J 2 bases, with 14 bases left between them. The CDR3 loop reads CASSTGFGRNQPQHF. Written as DNA, the CDR3 is TGTGCCAGCAGCACAGGGTTTGGGCGCAATCAGCCCCAGCATTTT.

The sample holds a few counts of this clonotype. J is TRBJ2-1 and V is TRBV6-2 or TRBV6-3, with D tentatively TRBD1 (6 bases). Germline CDR1 is MNHEY and CDR2 is SVGEGT. Trimming left V 1 base short and J 7 bases short, with 11 bases between. This CDR3 region has 14 residues. The CDR3 DNA is TGTGCCAGCAGTTACTTCGACAGGAATAATGAGCAGTTCTTC. Protein: CASSYFDRNNEQFF.

V is TRBV6-5 and J is TRBJ1-6; D is undetermined. Trimming cost V 6 bases and J 6 bases, with 12 bases left between them. The CDR3 extends over 14 amino acids. Germline CDR1 MNHEY, CDR2 SVGAGI. CDR3 in DNA: TGTGCCAGCAGACTAGGTTCGGCTAATTCACCCCTCCACTTT. Its protein is CASRLGSANSPLHF.

A few counts support this clonotype. The J gene is TRBJ2-2, the V gene TRBV12-3 or TRBV12-4; 10 bases line up with TRBD2. The CDR3 runs to 14 residues. Losses at the gene ends were 10 bases for V and 4 bases for J; bases not matched to a gene: 6. In DNA, the CDR3 is TGTGCCATCCCTGAGCGGGGGGGCACCGGGGAGCTGTTTTTT. Protein: CAIPERGGTGELFF.

The chain has TRBV3-1 and TRBJ2-2; D might be TRBD2 (5 bases). The CDR3 loop spans 13 amino acids. V lost 1 base and J lost 6, with 6 bases in between. Looked up from germline, CDR1 is LGHDT and CDR2 is YNNKEL (reference sequence). The CDR3 DNA is TGTGCCAGCAGCCAAGTGCGGGCCGGGGAGCTGTTTTTT. It translates to CASSQVRAGELFF. The full variable domain, in which reference TRBV3-1 and TRBJ2-2 provide the parts outside the CDR3, is DTAVSQTPKYLVTQMGNDKSIKCEQNLGHDTMYWYKQDSKKFLKIMFSYNNKELIINETVPNRFSPKSPDKAHLNLHINSLELGDSAVYFCASSQVRAGELFFGEGSRLTVL.

This clonotype was seen only a few times. The chain employs TRBV7-2 and TRBJ2-3; D tentatively reads TRBD1 or TRBD2 (6 bases each). The CDR3 totals 13 residues. V lost 5 bases and J lost 2, with 8 bases in between. From germline, CDR1 is SGHTA and CDR2 FQGNSA. CDR3 DNA: TGTGCCAGCAGCCGGGGGCCCACAGATACGCAGTATTTT. Protein sequence: CASSRGPTDTQYF.

The chain employs TRBV6-6 and TRBJ2-3; no reliable D call. Germline assignment: CDR1 MNHNY and CDR2 SVGAGI (reference sequence). The CDR3 totals 16 residues. Trimming shortened V by 0 bases and J by 4 bases, and 14 bases separated the two germline ends. In DNA, the CDR3 is TGTGCCAGCAGTTACTCTCGGCTAGATGTAGCAGATACGCAGTATTTT. Its translation is CASSYSRLDVADTQYF.

The chain is built from TRBV13 and TRBJ2-1; 7 nucleotides line up with TRBD2. V gave up 4 bases and J gave up 8 bases; unmatched junction bases: 17. The CDR3 spans 17 residues. Per germline, CDR1 PRHDT and CDR2 FYEKMQ (reference sequence). The CDR3 nucleotides read TGTGCCAGCAGCTCCCGGCCGGCGGGAGTTTCAGTGTATGAGCAGTTCTTC. Translated, it gives CASSSRPAGVSVYEQFF.

J is TRBJ2-7 and V is TRBV10-2; D is unresolved. The V end was cut by 1 base, the J end by 3 bases, with 10 bases between. CDR3 size: 14 residues. In germline, CDR1 is WSHSY, CDR2 SAAADI. This CDR3 reads CASSEWVVSYEQYF. CDR3 bases: TGCGCCAGCAGTGAGTGGGTAGTTAGCTACGAGCAGTACTTC.

This clonotype was observed a few times. The rearrangement links TRBV12-3 or TRBV12-4 to TRBJ2-2; 7 bases map to TRBD2. The CDR3 length is 14 residues. Trimming at V came to 6 bases and at J to 7 bases, leaving 8 bases not matched to a gene. As DNA, the CDR3 is TGTGCCAGCAGCCCTGGGGGGGGTGTCGGGGAGCTGTTTTTT. Translated: CASSPGGGVGELFF.

J is TRBJ2-1 and V is TRBV20-1, with TRBD1 matching over 12 bases. This CDR3 spans 15 amino acids. Germline V gene data show CDR1 as DFQATT and CDR2 as SNEGSKA (reference sequence). Trimming at V came to 5 bases and at J to 7 bases, leaving 9 bases not matched to a gene. CDR3 nucleotides: TGCAGTGCTCTAACCCCGGGACAGGGGGCGAATGAGCAGTTCTTC. Its translation is CSALTPGQGANEQFF.